The rows below give T cell receptor beta chains drawn from one sample of a study of cytomegalovirus exposure and HLA in healthy donors. The assay was immunoSEQ multiplex PCR, and TCRdb's table has in-frame clones only and misses some. Of 200,000 to 250,000 clones in the sample, more than 70% were seen once. The sample taken for sequencing was PBMCs. These receptors came from a human donor in good health. The CDR3 runs from the conserved cysteine through the conserved F or W. D genes are given only for firm matches. The size of a clone is reported for some rows only, either as once, few or many, or as a class for expanded clones.

D gene: .
clone size: .
V gene: TRBV5-6
J gene: TRBJ1-5
CDR3 DNA: TGTGCCAGCAGCCCAGGCGGAGGGTTTCAGCCCCAGCATTTT
CDR3 protein: CASSPGGGFQPQHF

D gene: TRBD2
clone size: .
V gene: TRBV5-1
J gene: TRBJ2-7
CDR3 DNA: TGCGCCAGCAGCCCACGGACTAGCGGGAGTTCCTACGAGCAGTACTTC
CDR3 protein: CASSPRTSGSSYEQYF

D gene: TRBD1
clone size: .
V gene: TRBV28
J gene: TRBJ1-5
CDR3 DNA: TGTGCCAGCAGTCATCTGACAGGGGACAATCAGCCCCAGCATTTT
CDR3 protein: CASSHLTGDNQPQHF

D gene: TRBD1
clone size: .
V gene: TRBV6-5
J gene: TRBJ1-2
CDR3 DNA: TGTGCCAGCAGTTATACAGGGGAATATGGCTACACCTTC
CDR3 protein: CASSYTGEYGYTF

D gene: TRBD1
clone size: once
V gene: TRBV6-6
J gene: TRBJ2-3
CDR3 DNA: TGTGCCAGCAGGACAGGGACAGATACGCAGTATTTT
CDR3 protein: CASRTGTDTQYF

D gene: .
clone size: .
V gene: TRBV19
J gene: TRBJ2-3
CDR3 DNA: TGTGCCACCCGACAGTGGATCCTAGCAGATACGCAGTATTTT
CDR3 protein: CATRQWILADTQYF

D gene: TRBD1
clone size: .
V gene: TRBV6-1
J gene: TRBJ2-7
CDR3 DNA: TGTGCCAGCAGCGAAGAACTGACAGGGTGGGCCTACGAGCAGTACTTC
CDR3 protein: CASSEELTGWAYEQYF

D gene: TRBD2
clone size: .
V gene: TRBV12-5
J gene: TRBJ2-2
CDR3 DNA: TGTGCTAGTGGTGGGGGGGGACTAGCGGGAGCCGGGGAGCTGTTTTTT
CDR3 protein: CASGGGGLAGAGELFF

D gene: .
clone size: .
V gene: TRBV28
J gene: TRBJ2-7
CDR3 DNA: TGTGCCATCCACAGGAGCTCCTACGAGCAGTACTTC
CDR3 protein: CAIHRSSYEQYF

D gene: TRBD1
clone size: once
V gene: TRBV6-1
J gene: TRBJ2-7
CDR3 DNA: TGTGCCAGCAAGCCGGGACAGGGTCCCTACGAGCAGTACTTC
CDR3 protein: CASKPGQGPYEQYF

D gene: TRBD2
clone size: .
V gene: TRBV9
J gene: TRBJ2-7
CDR3 DNA: TGTGCCAGCAGCGTAGGGCCAGGGAGGGCCTACGAGCAGTACTTC
CDR3 protein: CASSVGPGRAYEQYF

D gene: .
clone size: .
V gene: TRBV30
J gene: TRBJ2-7
CDR3 DNA: TGTGCCTGGAGCGCTTCAGGCTACGAGCAGTACTTC
CDR3 protein: CAWSASGYEQYF

D gene: .
clone size: .
V gene: TRBV9
J gene: TRBJ2-4
CDR3 DNA: TGTGCCAGCAGCGTCGGGGGTCCAGAACTGAACATTCAGTACTTC
CDR3 protein: CASSVGGPELNIQYF

D gene: .
clone size: .
V gene: TRBV15
J gene: TRBJ2-4
CDR3 DNA: TGTGCCACCAGCAGGGAAGGAGGACAGACACCAAAAAACATTCAGTACTTC
CDR3 protein: CATSREGGQTPKNIQYF

D gene: TRBD1
clone size: .
V gene: TRBV19
J gene: TRBJ2-5
CDR3 DNA: TGTGCCACCACACATGGCAGGGACAGGGGTCGCGGAATCCAGTACTTC
CDR3 protein: CATTHGRDRGRGIQYF

D gene: .
clone size: once
V gene: TRBV10-3
J gene: TRBJ1-6
CDR3 DNA: TGTGCCATCAGTGGGCAGGGGCATGGTTCACCCCTCCACTTT
CDR3 protein: CAISGQGHGSPLHF